Each of the 31 T cell receptor beta chains below was sequenced from the same sample in a study of T cell responses to AZD1222 COVID-19 vaccine. Clones were sequenced by immunoSEQ multiplex PCR, and TCRdb holds only the in-frame ones, with some missing. The sample shows about 110,000 clones, nearly 90% of them seen only once. Sample: peripheral blood, taken 28 days after the second AZD1222 dose. The receptors here all came from an adult who received the AZD1222 COVID-19 vaccine.

This clone has a handful of counts. CDR3 residues: CASSQNGNSYEQYF. DNA of the CDR3: TGTGCCAGCTCACAAAACGGGAACTCCTACGAGCAGTACTTC. The rearrangement uses TRBV18 and TRBJ2-7; D might be TRBD2 (5 bases). V was clipped by 4 bases and J by 0 bases, with 10 bases between them. CDR3 length: 14 residues. Germline assignment: CDR1 KGHSH and CDR2 LQKENI.

This clone was counted only a few times. This chain joins TRBV11-2 and TRBJ1-2; D gene unclear. The ends were cut back, 1 base at V and 3 bases at J, with 6 bases in the middle. CDR1 SGHAT and CDR2 FQNNGV come from the germline V gene. This CDR3 region has 13 residues. Written as DNA, the CDR3 is TGTGCCAGCAGCTTAGTATCGGACTATGGCTACACCTTC. Encoded protein: CASSLVSDYGYTF.

This chain links TRBV5-1 with TRBJ1-3, with a tentative D call TRBD1 (5 bases). Looked up from germline, CDR1 is SGHRS and CDR2 is YFSETQ. The CDR3 covers 16 residues. V was pared by 1 base and J by 2 bases, with 13 bases between. This chain's CDR3 is CASSLRGEFAGNTIYF. CDR3 in DNA: TGCGCCAGCAGCTTGCGGGGGGAATTCGCTGGAAACACCATATATTTT.

This chain links TRBV19 with TRBJ1-6; D uncertain. CDR3 length: 14 residues. Germline V gives CDR1 LNHDA, CDR2 SQIVND (reference sequence). Trimming shortened V by 6 bases and J by 4 bases, and 10 bases separated the two germline ends. CDR3 nucleotide sequence: TGTGCCAGTAGCCCTGACAATTATAATTCACCCCTCCACTTT. Protein sequence: CASSPDNYNSPLHF.

The genes are TRBV12-3 or TRBV12-4 and TRBJ1-1; weak D call: TRBD1 (5 bases). The CDR3 is 13 residues long. Trimming removed 4 bases at V and 1 base at J, with 7 bases between. CDR3 in DNA: TGTGCCAGCAGTTCACAGGAGAACACTGAAGCTTTCTTT. It is translated as CASSSQENTEAFF.

The chain employs TRBV5-1 and TRBJ2-1; D gene unclear. The germline CDR1 and CDR2 sequences are SGHRS and YFSETQ. Trimming removed 0 bases from V and 3 bases from J, with 7 bases in between. The CDR3 runs to 14 residues. CDR3 residues: CASSLDGLYNEQFF. CDR3 in DNA: TGCGCCAGCAGCTTGGACGGGCTCTACAATGAGCAGTTCTTC.

This clone was detected only once. This sequence joins TRBV5-1 and TRBJ2-7; the D call may be TRBD1 or TRBD2 (5 bases each). V was trimmed by 1 base and J by 7 bases, leaving 18 bases between them. The CDR3 length is 15 residues. CDR1 and CDR2 (germline): SGHRS, YFSETQ. Here the CDR3 DNA reads TGCGCCAGCAGCTTGAGGGGAGACCCACCGGGGGAGCAGTACTTC. It translates to CASSLRGDPPGEQYF.

The V call is TRBV19, the J call TRBJ1-1; unclear D gene. The germline V gene has CDR1 LNHDA and CDR2 SQIVND (reference sequence). The CDR3 totals 14 residues. V lost 6 bases and J lost 8, with 19 bases in between. The CDR3 protein is CASRQLSSDREAFF. In DNA, the CDR3 is TGTGCCAGTAGACAACTCTCATCTGATAGGGAAGCTTTCTTT.

The V call is TRBV5-1, the J call TRBJ1-2; unclear D gene. The CDR3 is made up of 12 amino acids. The V gene's germline CDR1 is SGHRS and CDR2 YFSETQ. Trimming took off 0 bases at V and 7 bases at J, with 7 bases between the two ends. In nucleotides, the CDR3 is TGCGCCAGCAGCTTGGAGGGAAGTGGCTACACCTTC. Translating gives CASSLEGSGYTF.

This chain joins TRBV27 and TRBJ1-2, with D possibly being TRBD1 (5 bases). Per germline, CDR1 MNHEY and CDR2 SMNVEV (reference sequence). The CDR3 has 16 residues. V was pared by 0 bases and J by 4 bases, with 15 bases between. CDR3 sequence reads: CASSLSWDPSPYGYTF. The CDR3 nucleotides are TGTGCCAGCAGTTTATCTTGGGACCCCTCCCCCTATGGCTACACCTTC.

The chain links TRBV6-6 to TRBJ1-4, with D uncertain. This CDR3 is 14 amino acids long. Trimming took 6 bases from V and 4 from J, leaving 12 bases between them. CDR1 is MNHNY, CDR2 SVGAGI, per germline (reference sequence). Here the CDR3 reads CASSRPQSNEKLFF. The DNA of the CDR3 is TGTGCCAGCAGCAGACCACAAAGTAATGAAAAACTGTTTTTT.

V usage is TRBV3-1 (or the pseudogene TRBV3-2) and J usage is TRBJ2-7; D gene unclear. Germline V gene data show CDR1 as LGHDT and CDR2 as YNNKEL (reference sequence). The CDR3 loop spans 14 amino acids. The V end was cut by 4 bases, the J end by 0 bases, with 10 bases between. The CDR3 coding sequence is TGTGCCAGCAGCCCAATACGGGCCTCCTACGAGCAGTACTTC. The encoded protein is CASSPIRASYEQYF.

This sequence joins TRBV6-4 and TRBJ1-2; 8 bases are shared with TRBD1. J gave up 2 bases and V 0 bases, and 8 bases lay outside the gene matches. CDR1 is MRHNA and CDR2 is SNTAGT in the germline V gene. The CDR3 length is 17 residues. The CDR3 sequence is CASSDSPGGAKNYGYTF. Here the CDR3 DNA reads TGTGCCAGCAGTGACTCACCAGGGGGCGCAAAGAACTATGGCTACACCTTC.

This rearrangement joins TRBV5-6 to TRBJ1-6; no reliable D call. This CDR3 spans 13 amino acids. Germline CDR1 SGHDT, CDR2 YYEEEE. V shed 4 bases and J shed 4 bases, with 6 bases lying between them. The DNA of the CDR3 is TGTGCCAGCAGCGACGGATATAATTCACCCCTCCACTTT. It codes for CASSDGYNSPLHF.

The chain joins TRBV12-3 or TRBV12-4 to TRBJ2-4; the D is unclear. The CDR3 is 13 residues long. The germline V and J ends were trimmed by 7 bases and 8 bases, with 15 bases remaining between them. The CDR3 loop reads CASTPRQLDIQYF. CDR3 coding DNA: TGTGCCAGCACTCCCCGGCAGTTGGACATTCAGTACTTC.

The chain couples TRBV10-3 to TRBJ1-2, with 12 bases fitting TRBD1. The junction had 7 bases not matched to a gene; V was cut back by 8 bases and J by 0 bases. This CDR3 contains 16 residues. CDR1 and CDR2 (germline): ENHRY, SYGVKD. CDR3 amino acids: CAIAGQGAKANYGYTF. The CDR3 DNA sequence: TGTGCCATCGCGGGACAGGGGGCGAAAGCTAACTATGGCTACACCTTC.

This chain links TRBV7-9 with TRBJ1-4; 7 nucleotides align to TRBD1. The junction had 12 bases not matched to a gene; V was cut back by 3 bases and J by 8 bases. Germline V lookup: CDR1 SEHNR, CDR2 FQNEAQ (reference sequence). The CDR3 loop spans 16 amino acids. The CDR3 nucleotides read TGTGCCAGCAGCTTTGGCACAGGGGCCTTGGGAGAAAAACTGTTTTTT. The encoded protein is CASSFGTGALGEKLFF. Drawing the rest from reference TRBV7-9 and TRBJ1-4, the complete variable domain is DTGVSQNPRHKITKRGQNVTFRCDPISEHNRLYWYRQTLGQGPEFLTYFQNEAQLEKSRLLSDRFSAERPKGSFSTLEIQRTEQGDSAMYLCASSFGTGALGEKLFFGSGTQLSVL.

This sequence joins TRBV3-1 (or the pseudogene TRBV3-2) and TRBJ1-1; tentative D call: TRBD1 (6 bases). Trimming shortened V by 4 bases and J by 1 base, and 10 bases separated the two germline ends. The CDR3 length is 14 residues. Germline V gene sequence: CDR1 LGHDT, CDR2 YNNKEL (reference sequence). CDR3 amino acids: CASSRVQGNTEAFF. The CDR3 DNA reads as TGTGCCAGCAGCCGTGTACAGGGGAACACTGAAGCTTTCTTT.

The chain employs TRBV2 and TRBJ1-5; D is unclear. The CDR3 has 14 residues. Germline V gene sequence: CDR1 SNHLY, CDR2 FYNNEI. V was pared by 3 bases and J by 1 base, with 7 bases between. The DNA of the CDR3 is TGTGCCAGCAGTGAGCAGGCAAGCAATCAGCCCCAGCATTTT. This sequence encodes CASSEQASNQPQHF.

The V call is TRBV7-9, the J call TRBJ1-2, with D perhaps matching TRBD1 (6 bases). From germline, CDR1 is SEHNR and CDR2 FQNEAQ (reference sequence). CDR3 length equals 15 residues. The V gene lost 5 bases and the J gene lost 4 bases, with 17 bases spanning the gap. CDR3 DNA sequence: TGTGCCAGCAGCCCGGATCTCCGGGGGGCCTATGGCTACACCTTC. This codes for CASSPDLRGAYGYTF.

This sequence joins TRBV19 and TRBJ2-6; a possible D gene is TRBD1 (5 bases). Between the trimmed V and J ends, which lost 7 bases and 0 bases, there was a span of 13 bases. Germline loops: CDR1 LNHDA, CDR2 SQIVND (reference sequence). This CDR3 is 16 amino acids long. The CDR3 DNA follows: TGTGCCAGTATGACTGACAGCCACTCTGGGGCCAACGTCCTGACTTTC. This encodes CASMTDSHSGANVLTF.

This chain joins TRBV5-1 and TRBJ2-1; tentatively, D is TRBD1 (5 bases). Germline values: CDR1 SGHRS, CDR2 YFSETQ. The V end lost 0 bases, the J end lost 8 bases, and 9 bases lay between the germline ends. The CDR3 totals 13 residues. The CDR3 loop is CASSLGRQYEQFF. The DNA of the CDR3 is TGCGCCAGCAGCTTGGGGAGACAGTATGAGCAGTTCTTC.

The chain joins TRBV13 to TRBJ1-1, with 7 bases identical to TRBD1. CDR1 is PRHDT, CDR2 FYEKMQ, per germline (reference sequence). The CDR3 length is 17 residues. V shed 6 bases, J shed 0 bases, and the junction held 13 bases outside the gene matches. CDR3 sequence: CASSSAGTDLMNTEAFF. The CDR3 DNA reads as TGTGCCAGCAGTTCTGCCGGGACAGATTTAATGAACACTGAAGCTTTCTTT.

The V and J genes are TRBV11-2 and TRBJ1-6, with D uncertain. This CDR3 has 17 amino acids. In germline, CDR1 is SGHAT, CDR2 FQNNGV. V was pared by 5 bases and J by 0 bases, with 14 bases between. The DNA of the CDR3 is TGTGCCAGCAGCGAGTCGGGTCCGAGCTCCTATAATTCACCCCTCCACTTT. This gives the protein CASSESGPSSYNSPLHF.

As to this clone: The identical CDR3 is also encoded by other nucleotide sequences in the sample. The chain couples TRBV6-5 to TRBJ1-5, with 7 positions matching TRBD1. Germline V lookup: CDR1 MNHEY, CDR2 SVGAGI. The V and J ends lost 5 bases and 6 bases, in that order; junction bases with no gene match: 4. The CDR3 length is 13 residues. The CDR3 loop reads CASSPGGGQPQHF. The CDR3 nucleotides read TGTGCCAGCAGTCCAGGGGGGGGTCAGCCCCAGCATTTT.

The rearrangement links TRBV5-6 to TRBJ2-7; 9 bases match TRBD1. CDR3 size: 14 residues. Trimming at V came to 4 bases and at J to 6 bases, leaving 8 bases not matched to a gene. Germline CDR1 and CDR2: SGHDT and YYEEEE. In DNA form, the CDR3 reads TGTGCCAGCAGCCCTACCGGACAGGGGTCCGAGCAGTACTTC. Its translation: CASSPTGQGSEQYF.

This clone was recorded a few times. V usage is TRBV19 and J usage is TRBJ2-7; TRBD2 is a possible D gene (6 bases). This CDR3 contains 14 residues. V shed 7 bases and J shed 0 bases, with 13 bases lying between them. In germline, CDR1 is LNHDA, CDR2 SQIVND (reference sequence). The CDR3 bases are TGTGCCAGTAAGTTCGGGGGAAGCTCCTACGAGCAGTACTTC. This gives the protein CASKFGGSSYEQYF.

This clone appeared a few times. The chain carries TRBV2 and TRBJ2-7; unclear D gene. The CDR3 runs to 13 residues. Germline V gene data show CDR1 as SNHLY and CDR2 as FYNNEI. Trimming shortened V by 3 bases and J by 0 bases, and 6 bases separated the two germline ends. CDR3: CASSDSPSYEQYF. CDR3 bases: TGTGCCAGCAGTGACAGCCCCTCCTACGAGCAGTACTTC.

J is TRBJ1-6 and V is TRBV19, with TRBD1 identical over 10 bases. The CDR3 consists of 17 residues. From germline, CDR1 is LNHDA and CDR2 SQIVND (reference sequence). V gave up 6 bases and J gave up 5 bases; unmatched junction bases: 10. Here the CDR3 reads CASSPAADRGHNSPLHF. The CDR3, as DNA: TGTGCCAGTAGCCCGGCGGCCGACAGGGGGCATAATTCACCCCTCCACTTT.

The chain links TRBV7-9 to TRBJ2-3; TRBD2 might be the D (6 bases). V lost 5 bases and J lost 2, with 17 bases in between. Germline values: CDR1 SEHNR, CDR2 FQNEAQ (reference sequence). There are 16 residues in the CDR3. The CDR3 loop is CASSARGGSHTDTQYF. The DNA for the CDR3 is TGTGCCAGCAGCGCCCGTGGAGGGTCCCACACAGATACGCAGTATTTT.

This chain connects TRBV2 to TRBJ1-4; D may be TRBD1 (5 bases). The CDR3 consists of 16 residues. Germline CDR1 and CDR2: SNHLY and FYNNEI. Trimming removed 1 base at V and 5 bases at J, with 14 bases between. DNA of the CDR3: TGTGCCAGCAGTGAAGGCGCAGGGCCTCCAAATGAAAAACTGTTTTTT. As protein: CASSEGAGPPNEKLFF. Full variable domain (outside the CDR3, taken from reference TRBV2 and TRBJ1-4): EPEVTQTPSHQVTQMGQEVILRCVPISNHLYFYWYRQILGQKVEFLVSFYNNEISEKSEIFDDQFSVERPDGSNFTLKIRSTKLEDSAMYFCASSEGAGPPNEKLFFGSGTQLSVL.